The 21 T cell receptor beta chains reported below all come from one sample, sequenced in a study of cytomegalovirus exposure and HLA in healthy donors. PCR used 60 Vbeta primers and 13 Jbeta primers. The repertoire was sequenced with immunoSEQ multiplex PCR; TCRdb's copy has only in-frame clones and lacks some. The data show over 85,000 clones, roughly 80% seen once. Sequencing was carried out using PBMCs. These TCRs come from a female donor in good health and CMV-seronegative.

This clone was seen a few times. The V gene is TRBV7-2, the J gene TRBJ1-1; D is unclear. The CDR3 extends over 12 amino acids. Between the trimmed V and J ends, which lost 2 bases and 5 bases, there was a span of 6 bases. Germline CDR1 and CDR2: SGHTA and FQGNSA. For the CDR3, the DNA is TGTGCCAGCAGCTTAAGGAGGACTGAAGCTTTCTTT. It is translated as CASSLRRTEAFF.

The CDR3 nucleotides are TGTGCCACCAGCCCGGGATCGAGAGAAATTGGGGCCCAGTACTTC. Its protein product is CATSPGSREIGAQYF. This chain joins TRBV15 and TRBJ2-5; possible D gene TRBD2, 5 bases. The CDR3 is 15 residues long. Germline assignment: CDR1 LNHNV and CDR2 YYDKDF (reference sequence). The germline V and J ends were trimmed by 5 bases and 9 bases, with 22 bases remaining between them. Supplemented by reference TRBV15 and TRBJ2-5, the full variable domain reads DAMVIQNPRYQVTQFGKPVTLSCSQTLNHNVMYWYQQKSSQAPKLLFHYYDKDFNNEADTPDNFQSRRPNTSFCFLDIRSPGLGDTAMYLCATSPGSREIGAQYFGPGTRLLVL.

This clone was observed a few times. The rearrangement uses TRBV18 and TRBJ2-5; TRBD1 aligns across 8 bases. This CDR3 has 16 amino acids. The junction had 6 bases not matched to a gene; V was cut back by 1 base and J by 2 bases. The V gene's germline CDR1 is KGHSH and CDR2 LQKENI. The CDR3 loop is CASSPRGQGRQETQYF. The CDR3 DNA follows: TGTGCCAGCTCACCACGAGGACAGGGCAGGCAAGAGACCCAGTACTTC. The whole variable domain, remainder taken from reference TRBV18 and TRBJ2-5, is NAGVMQNPRHLVRRRGQEARLRCSPMKGHSHVYWYRQLPEEGLKFMVYLQKENIIDESGMPKERFSAEFPKEGPSILRIQQVVRGDSAAYFCASSPRGQGRQETQYFGPGTRLLVL.

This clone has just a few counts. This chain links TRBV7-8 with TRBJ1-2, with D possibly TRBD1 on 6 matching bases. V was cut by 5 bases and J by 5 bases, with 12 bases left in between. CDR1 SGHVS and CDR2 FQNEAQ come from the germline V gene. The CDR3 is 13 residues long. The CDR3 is CASSSYRDYGYTF. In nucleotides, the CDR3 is TGTGCCAGCAGCAGTTACAGGGATTATGGCTACACCTTC.

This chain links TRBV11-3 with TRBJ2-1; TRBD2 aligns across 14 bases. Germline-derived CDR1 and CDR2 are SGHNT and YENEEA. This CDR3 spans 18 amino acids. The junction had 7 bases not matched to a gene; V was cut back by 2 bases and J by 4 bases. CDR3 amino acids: CASSLHWTSGGLYNEQFF. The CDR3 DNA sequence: TGTGCCAGCAGCTTACATTGGACTAGCGGGGGGCTGTACAATGAGCAGTTCTTC.

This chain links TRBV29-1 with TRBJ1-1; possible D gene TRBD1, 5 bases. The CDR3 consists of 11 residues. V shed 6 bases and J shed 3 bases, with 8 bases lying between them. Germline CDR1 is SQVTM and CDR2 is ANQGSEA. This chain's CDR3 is CSVQVYTEAFF. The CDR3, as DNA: TGCAGCGTACAGGTTTACACTGAAGCTTTCTTT.

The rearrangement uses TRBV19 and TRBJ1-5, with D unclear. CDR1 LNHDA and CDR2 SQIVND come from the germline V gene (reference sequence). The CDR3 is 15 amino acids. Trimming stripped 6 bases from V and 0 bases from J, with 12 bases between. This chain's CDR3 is CASRLTDFSNQPQHF. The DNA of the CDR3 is TGTGCCAGTAGACTCACAGATTTTAGCAATCAGCCCCAGCATTTT.

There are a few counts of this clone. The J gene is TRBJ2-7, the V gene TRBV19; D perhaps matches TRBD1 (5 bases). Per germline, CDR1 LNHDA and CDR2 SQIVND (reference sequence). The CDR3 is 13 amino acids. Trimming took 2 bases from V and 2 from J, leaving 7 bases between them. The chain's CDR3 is CASSITRAYEQYF. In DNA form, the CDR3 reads TGTGCCAGTAGTATAACCAGGGCCTACGAGCAGTACTTC. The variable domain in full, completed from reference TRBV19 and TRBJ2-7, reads DGGITQSPKYLFRKEGQNVTLSCEQNLNHDAMYWYRQDPGQGLRLIYYSQIVNDFQKGDIAEGYSVSREKKESFPLTVTSAQKNPTAFYLCASSITRAYEQYFGPGTRLTVT.

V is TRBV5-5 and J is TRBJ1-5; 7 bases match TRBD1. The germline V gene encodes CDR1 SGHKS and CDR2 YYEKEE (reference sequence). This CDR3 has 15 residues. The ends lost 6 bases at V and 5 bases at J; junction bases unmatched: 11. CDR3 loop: CASTMTGQTYQPQHF. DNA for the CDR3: TGTGCCAGCACGATGACGGGACAGACATATCAGCCCCAGCATTTT.

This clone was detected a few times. This chain's CDR3 is CASTQGGTEAFF. Written as DNA, the CDR3 is TGTGCCAGCACCCAGGGGGGCACTGAAGCTTTCTTT. The chain couples TRBV5-6 to TRBJ1-1; 7 positions match TRBD1. This CDR3 contains 12 residues. Germline lookup yields CDR1 SGHDT and CDR2 YYEEEE. Losses at the gene ends were 6 bases for V and 4 bases for J; bases not matched to a gene: 3.

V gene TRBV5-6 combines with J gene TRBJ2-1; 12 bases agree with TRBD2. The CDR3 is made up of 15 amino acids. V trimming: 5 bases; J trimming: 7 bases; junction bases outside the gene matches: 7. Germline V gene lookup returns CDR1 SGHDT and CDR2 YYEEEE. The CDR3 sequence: CASRSGTSGFNEQFF. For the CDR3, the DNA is TGTGCCAGCAGATCCGGGACTAGCGGGTTTAATGAGCAGTTCTTC.

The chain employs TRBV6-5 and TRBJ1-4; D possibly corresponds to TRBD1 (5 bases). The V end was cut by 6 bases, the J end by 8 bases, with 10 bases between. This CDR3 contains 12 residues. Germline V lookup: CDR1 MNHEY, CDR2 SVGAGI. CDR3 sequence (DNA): TGTGCCAGCAGAAGCAGGGTAGAAAAACTGTTTTTT. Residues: CASRSRVEKLFF.

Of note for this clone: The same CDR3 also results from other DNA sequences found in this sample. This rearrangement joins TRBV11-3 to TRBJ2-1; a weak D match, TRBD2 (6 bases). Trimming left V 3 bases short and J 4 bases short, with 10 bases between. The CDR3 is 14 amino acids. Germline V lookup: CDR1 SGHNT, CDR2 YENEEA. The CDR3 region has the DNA TGTGCCAGCAGCTTGGACGGGAGTTACAATGAGCAGTTCTTC. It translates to CASSLDGSYNEQFF.

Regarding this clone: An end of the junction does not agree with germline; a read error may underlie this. The CDR3 loop is CASSLYAGTGALNF. CDR3 bases: TGTGCCAGCAGTTTATATGCCGGGACAGGTGCGCTTAATTTT. This sequence joins TRBV27 and TRBJ1-5, with TRBD1 matching 8 bases. CDR3 length: 14 amino acids. CDR1 MNHEY and CDR2 SMNVEV come from the germline V gene (reference sequence).

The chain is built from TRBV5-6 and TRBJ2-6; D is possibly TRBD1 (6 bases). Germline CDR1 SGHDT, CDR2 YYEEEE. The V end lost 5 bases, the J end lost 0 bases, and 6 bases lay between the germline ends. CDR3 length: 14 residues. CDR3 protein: CASRDSSGANVLTF. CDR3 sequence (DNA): TGTGCCAGCAGGGACAGCTCTGGGGCCAACGTCCTGACTTTC.

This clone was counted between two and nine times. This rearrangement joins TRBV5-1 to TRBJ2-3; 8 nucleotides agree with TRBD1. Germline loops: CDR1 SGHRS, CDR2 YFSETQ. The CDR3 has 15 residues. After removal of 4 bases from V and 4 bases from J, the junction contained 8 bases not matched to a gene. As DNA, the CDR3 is TGCGCCAGCAGCCGCCTCGGACAGGGTGCAGATACGCAGTATTTT. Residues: CASSRLGQGADTQYF.

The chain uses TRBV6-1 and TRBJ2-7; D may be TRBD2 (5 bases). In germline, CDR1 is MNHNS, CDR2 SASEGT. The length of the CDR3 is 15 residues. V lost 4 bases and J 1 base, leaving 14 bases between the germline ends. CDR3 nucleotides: TGTGCCAGCAGTGGGAGGTACTCGGGTTCCTACGAGCAGTACTTC. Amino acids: CASSGRYSGSYEQYF.

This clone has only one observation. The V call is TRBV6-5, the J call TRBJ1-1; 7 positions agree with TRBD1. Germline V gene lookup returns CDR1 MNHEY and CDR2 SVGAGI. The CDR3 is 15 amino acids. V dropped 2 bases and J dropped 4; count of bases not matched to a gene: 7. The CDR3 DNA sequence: TGTGCCAGCAGTTACCAGGACAGGCGGGGCACTGAAGCTTTCTTT. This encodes CASSYQDRRGTEAFF.

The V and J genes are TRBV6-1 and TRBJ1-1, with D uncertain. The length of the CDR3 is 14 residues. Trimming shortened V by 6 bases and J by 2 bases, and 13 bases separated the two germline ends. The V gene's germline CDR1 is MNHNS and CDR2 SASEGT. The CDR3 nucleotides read TGTGCCAGCAGGATGGGCAAATCTAACACTGAAGCTTTCTTT. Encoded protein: CASRMGKSNTEAFF.

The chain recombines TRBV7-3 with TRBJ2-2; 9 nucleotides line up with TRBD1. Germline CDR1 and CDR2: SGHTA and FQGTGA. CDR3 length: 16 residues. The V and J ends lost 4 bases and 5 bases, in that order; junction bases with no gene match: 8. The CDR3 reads CASSSRTGVGTGELFF. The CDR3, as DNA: TGTGCCAGCAGCTCTCGGACAGGGGTGGGGACCGGGGAGCTGTTTTTT.

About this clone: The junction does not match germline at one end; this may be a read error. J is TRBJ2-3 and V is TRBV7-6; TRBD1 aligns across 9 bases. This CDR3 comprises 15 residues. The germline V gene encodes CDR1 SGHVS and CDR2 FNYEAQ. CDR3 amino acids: CASSFWTGETDMQYF. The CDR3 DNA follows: TGTGCCAGCAGCTTTTGGACAGGGGAGACAGATATGCAGTATTTT.